Listed below are T cell receptor beta chains from one sample, sequenced in a study of multiple sclerosis patients with progressive multifocal leukoencephalopathy. Data came from immunoSEQ multiplex PCR; TCRdb stores just in-frame clones and leaves some out. This table has tens of thousands of clones, almost 95% appearing once. Sequencing was performed on PBMCs. The receptors were sampled from a man aged 30 to 39 with multiple sclerosis. The CDR3 runs from the conserved cysteine through the conserved F or W. Each record gives: V gene, J gene, clone size, D gene, CDR3 DNA, CDR3 protein. The D gene is left open where the match is weak. Size is stated for part of the rows, as once, few or many counts, or as a class when the clone is expanded.

V gene: TRBV7-2
J gene: TRBJ2-3
clone size: NA
D gene: TRBD2
CDR3 DNA: TGTGCCAGCAGCCCACCGATGCGGGGGGATACGCAGTATTTT
CDR3 protein: CASSPPMRGDTQYF

V gene: TRBV6-5
J gene: TRBJ2-7
clone size: NA
D gene: NA
CDR3 DNA: TGTGCCAGCAGTTACGCCGGAGGGGGTGAGCAGTACTTC
CDR3 protein: CASSYAGGGEQYF

V gene: TRBV19
J gene: TRBJ1-5
clone size: few
D gene: TRBD1
CDR3 DNA: TGTGCCAGTAACTCCCGGGACAGGCGGAATCAGCCCCAGCATTTT
CDR3 protein: CASNSRDRRNQPQHF

V gene: TRBV2
J gene: TRBJ2-2
clone size: NA
D gene: NA
CDR3 DNA: TGTGCCACAGGCCAAGGAAGGACCGGGGAGCTGTTTTTT
CDR3 protein: CATGQGRTGELFF

V gene: TRBV7-2
J gene: TRBJ2-1
clone size: NA
D gene: TRBD2
CDR3 DNA: TGTGCCAGCAGCCCCACTAGCGGAATCTACAATGAGCAGTTCTTC
CDR3 protein: CASSPTSGIYNEQFF

V gene: TRBV11-2
J gene: TRBJ2-2
clone size: NA
D gene: NA
CDR3 DNA: TGTGCCAGCAGCTTAGTTTTCGCGAACACCGGGGAGCTGTTTTTT
CDR3 protein: CASSLVFANTGELFF

V gene: TRBV19
J gene: TRBJ2-2
clone size: NA
D gene: NA
CDR3 DNA: TGTGCCAGTAGTATGGGTTACGGGAGCTACACCGGGGAGCTGTTTTTT
CDR3 protein: CASSMGYGSYTGELFF

V gene: TRBV30
J gene: TRBJ2-7
clone size: NA
D gene: NA
CDR3 DNA: TGTGCCTTCCAGCGGCGGAGCTCCTACGAGCAGTACTTC
CDR3 protein: CAFQRRSSYEQYF

V gene: TRBV4-1
J gene: TRBJ2-7
clone size: NA
D gene: NA
CDR3 DNA: TGCGCCAGCAGCCAGATACCTCAGGACACCGAACGGGAGCAGTACTTC
CDR3 protein: CASSQIPQDTEREQYF

V gene: TRBV10-3
J gene: TRBJ2-1
clone size: NA
D gene: TRBD2
CDR3 DNA: TGTGCCATCAGTGATCCAGCGGGAGGTCCCCTAGGCAATGAGCAGTTCTTC
CDR3 protein: CAISDPAGGPLGNEQFF

V gene: TRBV6-4
J gene: TRBJ1-1
clone size: NA
D gene: TRBD1
CDR3 DNA: TGTGCCAGCAGAGCTCAGACAGGGGGCACTGAAGCTTTCTTT
CDR3 protein: CASRAQTGGTEAFF

V gene: TRBV11-2
J gene: TRBJ2-5
clone size: NA
D gene: TRBD2
CDR3 DNA: TGTGCCAGCAGCCAAGGACTAGCGGGAGGGATCGAGACCCAGTACTTC
CDR3 protein: CASSQGLAGGIETQYF

V gene: TRBV27
J gene: TRBJ2-1
clone size: NA
D gene: NA
CDR3 DNA: TGTGCCAGCAGTGTCAACCGGGTGGATGAGCAGTTCTTC
CDR3 protein: CASSVNRVDEQFF

V gene: TRBV9
J gene: TRBJ2-5
clone size: NA
D gene: NA
CDR3 DNA: TGTGCCAGCAGCCCCCCCCGGGGGCCGAAGACCCAGTACTTC
CDR3 protein: CASSPPRGPKTQYF

V gene: TRBV27
J gene: TRBJ1-1
clone size: NA
D gene: NA
CDR3 DNA: TGTGCCAGCAGTTTGATAAAATCGAACACTGAAGCTTTCTTT
CDR3 protein: CASSLIKSNTEAFF

V gene: TRBV10-2
J gene: TRBJ1-5
clone size: NA
D gene: TRBD1
CDR3 DNA: TGCGCCAGCAGTCCGGGACAGGGAGCTCAGCCCCAGCATTTT
CDR3 protein: CASSPGQGAQPQHF

V gene: TRBV6-5
J gene: TRBJ1-1
clone size: NA
D gene: TRBD1
CDR3 DNA: TGTGCCAGCAGGCTTTCGACAGGGGTCGCTGAAGCTTTCTTT
CDR3 protein: CASRLSTGVAEAFF

V gene: TRBV30
J gene: TRBJ2-3
clone size: NA
D gene: TRBD2
CDR3 DNA: TGTGCCTGGTCCACTAGCGGGCCTACAGATACGCAGTATTTT
CDR3 protein: CAWSTSGPTDTQYF

V gene: TRBV11-2
J gene: TRBJ2-7
clone size: NA
D gene: NA
CDR3 DNA: TGTGCCAGCAGCATGGGTCGCTCCTACGAGCAGTACTTC
CDR3 protein: CASSMGRSYEQYF

V gene: TRBV5-4
J gene: TRBJ1-2
clone size: NA
D gene: NA
CDR3 DNA: TGTGCCAGCAGTTCCCCTCAGGGGTCTGGCTATGGCTACACCTTC
CDR3 protein: CASSSPQGSGYGYTF

V gene: TRBV25-1
J gene: TRBJ2-7
clone size: NA
D gene: NA
CDR3 DNA: TGTGCCAGCAGTGTTATGGAAACCCAGCAGTACTTC
CDR3 protein: CASSVMETQQYF

V gene: TRBV9
J gene: TRBJ2-2
clone size: NA
D gene: NA
CDR3 DNA: TGTGCCAGCAGCGTAGGGAAGCAGAACACCGGGGAGCTGTTTTTT
CDR3 protein: CASSVGKQNTGELFF

V gene: TRBV4-2
J gene: TRBJ2-1
clone size: NA
D gene: TRBD2
CDR3 DNA: TGTGCCAGCAGCCAAGCGGGAGGCCCCATACACAATGAGCAGTTCTTC
CDR3 protein: CASSQAGGPIHNEQFF

V gene: TRBV7-9
J gene: TRBJ1-1
clone size: NA
D gene: NA
CDR3 DNA: TGTGCCAGCAGCTTAGTGAACACTGAAGCTTTCTTT
CDR3 protein: CASSLVNTEAFF

V gene: TRBV2
J gene: TRBJ1-2
clone size: NA
D gene: NA
CDR3 DNA: TGTGCCAGCAGTGACCCAGGAGACTATGGCTACACCTTC
CDR3 protein: CASSDPGDYGYTF

V gene: TRBV2
J gene: TRBJ1-1
clone size: few
D gene: TRBD1
CDR3 DNA: TGTGCCAGCGGGGGACAGAGGGAAACTGAAGCTTTCTTT
CDR3 protein: CASGGQRETEAFF

V gene: TRBV7-6
J gene: TRBJ2-7
clone size: NA
D gene: TRBD1
CDR3 DNA: TGTGCCAGCAGCTTAGCGGGGACAGCCTACGAGCAGTACTTC
CDR3 protein: CASSLAGTAYEQYF

V gene: TRBV10-1
J gene: TRBJ2-1
clone size: NA
D gene: TRBD2
CDR3 DNA: TGCGCCAGCAGTGACCGCGGGACTAGCGGGAGGGACAATGAGCAGTTCTTC
CDR3 protein: CASSDRGTSGRDNEQFF

V gene: TRBV10-3
J gene: TRBJ2-1
clone size: NA
D gene: NA
CDR3 DNA: TGTGCCATCAGTGACAACTATTACAATGAGCAGTTCTTC
CDR3 protein: CAISDNYYNEQFF

V gene: TRBV30
J gene: TRBJ2-2
clone size: NA
D gene: NA
CDR3 DNA: TGTGCCTGGACCCGGATGGGCGGGGAGCTGTTTTTT
CDR3 protein: CAWTRMGGELFF

V gene: TRBV9
J gene: TRBJ2-2
clone size: NA
D gene: TRBD2
CDR3 DNA: TGTGCCAGCAGCGGCCCCCGGGAGGGAACCGGGGAGCTGTTTTTT
CDR3 protein: CASSGPREGTGELFF

V gene: TRBV6-5
J gene: TRBJ1-2
clone size: NA
D gene: NA
CDR3 DNA: TGTGCCAGCAGTTACATAAACTATGGCTACACCTTC
CDR3 protein: CASSYINYGYTF

V gene: TRBV7-2
J gene: TRBJ2-2
clone size: NA
D gene: TRBD1
CDR3 DNA: TGTGCCAGCAGCATTGAAGGGGGCCTTGTCGGGAGGGAGCTGTTTTTT
CDR3 protein: CASSIEGGLVGRELFF

V gene: TRBV30
J gene: TRBJ1-1
clone size: NA
D gene: TRBD1
CDR3 DNA: TGTGCCTGGAATCGAGGACAGGTCGCGCAAACTGAAGCTTTCTTT
CDR3 protein: CAWNRGQVAQTEAFF

V gene: TRBV2
J gene: TRBJ2-1
clone size: NA
D gene: TRBD2
CDR3 DNA: TGTGCCAGCATGATGGGACTAGCGCTTTCCTACAATGAGCAGTTCTTC
CDR3 protein: CASMMGLALSYNEQFF

V gene: TRBV27
J gene: TRBJ1-1
clone size: NA
D gene: NA
CDR3 DNA: TGTGCCAGCAGTCCCCTAGGTGGGCTCAGGAACACTGAAGCTTTCTTT
CDR3 protein: CASSPLGGLRNTEAFF

V gene: TRBV7-7
J gene: TRBJ2-3
clone size: NA
D gene: NA
CDR3 DNA: TGTGCCAGCAGCTTGGACAGCACAGATACGCAGTATTTT
CDR3 protein: CASSLDSTDTQYF

V gene: TRBV7-9
J gene: TRBJ1-1
clone size: NA
D gene: TRBD1
CDR3 DNA: TGTGCCAGCAGCCCACAGGGGCGCACTGAAGCTTTCTTT
CDR3 protein: CASSPQGRTEAFF

V gene: TRBV5-6
J gene: TRBJ2-5
clone size: NA
D gene: NA
CDR3 DNA: TGTGCCAGCAGCTTTAGCCCACACGAGGAGACCCAGTACTTC
CDR3 protein: CASSFSPHEETQYF

V gene: TRBV6-4
J gene: TRBJ2-1
clone size: NA
D gene: TRBD2
CDR3 DNA: TGTGCCAGCAGTGACTCGATCAGGGCTAGCGGCAACAATGAGCAGTTCTTC
CDR3 protein: CASSDSIRASGNNEQFF

V gene: TRBV6-1
J gene: TRBJ1-6
clone size: NA
D gene: TRBD1
CDR3 DNA: TGTGCCAGCAGTGTACCTAGTCCCGGGACAGGGACCTCCTATAATTCACCCCTCCACTTT
CDR3 protein: CASSVPSPGTGTSYNSPLHF

V gene: TRBV11-2
J gene: TRBJ2-3
clone size: NA
D gene: NA
CDR3 DNA: TGTGCCAGCAGTCTCTCGGGGGCCGGAGATACGCAGTATTTT
CDR3 protein: CASSLSGAGDTQYF

V gene: TRBV7-9
J gene: TRBJ1-2
clone size: NA
D gene: NA
CDR3 DNA: TGTGCCAGCAGCTTATTGGGATCGGGCTACACCTTC
CDR3 protein: CASSLLGSGYTF

V gene: TRBV25-1
J gene: TRBJ2-5
clone size: NA
D gene: TRBD2
CDR3 DNA: TGTGCCAGCAGTGGACTAGCGGGAGGGCCAGAGACCCAGTACTTC
CDR3 protein: CASSGLAGGPETQYF

V gene: TRBV5-4
J gene: TRBJ2-5
clone size: NA
D gene: NA
CDR3 DNA: TGTGCCAGCAGTAGCCGAGAGACCCAGTACTTC
CDR3 protein: CASSSRETQYF

V gene: TRBV7-9
J gene: TRBJ1-1
clone size: NA
D gene: NA
CDR3 DNA: TGTGCCAGCAGCCACCTAAGGGGGATCTACGGGAACACTGAAGCTTTCTTT
CDR3 protein: CASSHLRGIYGNTEAFF

V gene: TRBV5-1
J gene: TRBJ1-5
clone size: few
D gene: NA
CDR3 DNA: TGCGCCAGCAGCTTCGGGGGGGGCCGCAATCAGCCCCAGCATTTT
CDR3 protein: CASSFGGGRNQPQHF

V gene: TRBV6-5
J gene: TRBJ1-5
clone size: NA
D gene: NA
CDR3 DNA: TGTGCCACCCGCCCGGGACAATTCTATCAGCCCCAGCATTTT
CDR3 protein: CATRPGQFYQPQHF

V gene: TRBV5-6
J gene: TRBJ2-4
clone size: NA
D gene: TRBD1
CDR3 DNA: TGTGCCAGCAGCTTGCAGGGGGCGACGAACATTCAGTACTTC
CDR3 protein: CASSLQGATNIQYF

V gene: TRBV7-8
J gene: TRBJ2-7
clone size: NA
D gene: TRBD2
CDR3 DNA: TGTGCCAGCAGCCCGCCAGCGGGACTAGCGCCTCTCTCCTACGAGCAGTACTTC
CDR3 protein: CASSPPAGLAPLSYEQYF

V gene: TRBV7-9
J gene: TRBJ1-2
clone size: once
D gene: NA
CDR3 DNA: TGTGCCATCCTCGGGACGGTTTATTCGAAAGGTGGCTACACCTTC
CDR3 protein: CAILGTVYSKGGYTF

V gene: TRBV30
J gene: TRBJ1-1
clone size: NA
D gene: TRBD1
CDR3 DNA: TGTGCCTGGAAAGTCCCGGGACAGGGTGGCCGGGACACTGAAGCTTTCTTT
CDR3 protein: CAWKVPGQGGRDTEAFF

V gene: TRBV11-2
J gene: TRBJ2-3
clone size: NA
D gene: NA
CDR3 DNA: TGTGCCAGCAGCCTGGATCCCCTAAGGACGCAGTATTTT
CDR3 protein: CASSLDPLRTQYF

V gene: TRBV27
J gene: TRBJ2-7
clone size: NA
D gene: NA
CDR3 DNA: TGTGCCAGCAGCCTCACCCCCGGGAGCTCCTACGAGCAGTACTTC
CDR3 protein: CASSLTPGSSYEQYF

V gene: TRBV9
J gene: TRBJ2-3
clone size: NA
D gene: NA
CDR3 DNA: TGTGCCAGCAGCGTAGCCCACACAGATACGCAGTATTTT
CDR3 protein: CASSVAHTDTQYF